The clone carrying this T cell receptor beta chain showed up just a few times. Reverse transcription of roughly 0.5 to 1 ug RNA was carried out with random hexamers. TCRdb redid the calling of the immunoSEQ multiplex PCR reads with MiXCR, one entry per CDR3 protein. The sample records hundreds of thousands of distinct CDR3 sequences, roughly 94% being singletons. This entry belongs to a study of CD8 T cells in Susac syndrome. Sequencing was done on a sample of CD4+ T cells from PBMCs. The receptor was derived from a human donor with multiple sclerosis.

This CDR3 reads CSTGQTSYEQYF. The DNA of the CDR3 is TGCAGCACGGGACAGACTTCCTACGAGCAGTACTTC. The V call is TRBV29-1, the J call TRBJ2-7; 7 bases align to TRBD1. The J segment lost 1 base and the V segment lost 8 bases, leaving 5 bases of the junction unmatched. Germline V gene lookup returns CDR1 SQVTM and CDR2 ANQGSEA. The CDR3 length is 12 residues.